This is a list of T cell receptor beta chains from one sample in a study of CD8 T cells in ankylosing spondylitis. TCRdb processed the 5' RACE reads anew with MiXCR; each CDR3 protein has one entry. The sample has 250,000 or so distinct CDR3 sequences; 10% to 13% are singletons. The specimen was blood, either unsorted or a sorted T cell fraction (not recorded which). These receptors came from a male donor with ankylosing spondylitis or in good health (not recorded which). Both conserved end residues are part of each CDR3.

TRBV30	TRBJ2-1	14	CALTGHDLYNEQFF
TRBV5-1	TRBJ2-5	16	CASSGGLASSTGTQYF
TRBV6-1	TRBJ1-1	14	CASSVTGAGTEAFF
TRBV7-6	TRBJ2-7	16	CASSTPGTRFSYEQYF
TRBV3-1	TRBJ1-2	16	CASSQEEGTANYGYTF
TRBV4-2	TRBJ1-6	16	CASSQEEGAGGSPLHF
TRBV5-1	TRBJ1-2	15	CASSGQGREHYGYTF
TRBV30	TRBJ2-5	15	CAWIGLAGIQETQYF
TRBV4-2	TRBJ2-5	15	CASSHDQGVQETQYF
TRBV11-1	TRBJ1-1	15	CASRPGQGANTEAFF
TRBV3-1	TRBJ1-3	13	CASSDTIGNTIYF
TRBV5-1	TRBJ1-5	14	CASSLGQENQPQHF
TRBV20-1	TRBJ2-3	15	CSARRPDPSTDTQYF
TRBV5-4	TRBJ1-1	14	CASSFSRGDTEAFF
TRBV11-3	TRBJ1-2	14	CASSLPGQGRGYTF
TRBV29-1	TRBJ1-2	13	CSTRRQDHYGYTF
TRBV3-1	TRBJ1-5	18	CASSQEYGVGSDNQPQHF
TRBV11-1	TRBJ1-6	18	CASSSSGTGLIWNSPLHF